The entry that follows covers one T cell receptor (beta chain) sequence. Its cognate antigen is unknown. This CDR3 is built from 14 residues. Germline CDR1 and CDR2: ENHRY and SYGVKD. V shed 0 bases and J 10 bases; nucleotides not matched to a gene: 7. After roughly eleven days in culture, the CD4+ T cells were isolated. Documented for the person is a PCR-confirmed SARS-CoV-2 infection occurring between March and December 2020. The authors exchanged half the medium for IL-2 medium on days 3 and 7. This record comes from a study of vaccination effects on CD4 cells after COVID-19. Study-wide context: Vaccination followed sampling of two convalescent patients by 16 days and one week respectively. They grew some 2 million PBMC in each well, adding 10 IU/ml IL-2 and 8.5 to 10 ug/ml peptides.

Assay used: immunoSEQ multiplex PCR; TCRdb lists only in-frame clones, some missing. This sample has 40,000 to 55,000 clones, with roughly 74% found just once. The receptor's source is a human donor who had a prior SARS-CoV-2 infection. The genes are TRBV10-3 and TRBJ1-2; TRBD1 aligns across 8 bases. Source: CD4+ T cells from PBMCs cultured without peptide, taken before COVID-19 vaccination. CDR3 sequence: CAISESGQGAVYTF. The CDR3 bases are TGTGCCATCAGTGAGTCCGGGCAGGGGGCTGTCTACACCTTC.